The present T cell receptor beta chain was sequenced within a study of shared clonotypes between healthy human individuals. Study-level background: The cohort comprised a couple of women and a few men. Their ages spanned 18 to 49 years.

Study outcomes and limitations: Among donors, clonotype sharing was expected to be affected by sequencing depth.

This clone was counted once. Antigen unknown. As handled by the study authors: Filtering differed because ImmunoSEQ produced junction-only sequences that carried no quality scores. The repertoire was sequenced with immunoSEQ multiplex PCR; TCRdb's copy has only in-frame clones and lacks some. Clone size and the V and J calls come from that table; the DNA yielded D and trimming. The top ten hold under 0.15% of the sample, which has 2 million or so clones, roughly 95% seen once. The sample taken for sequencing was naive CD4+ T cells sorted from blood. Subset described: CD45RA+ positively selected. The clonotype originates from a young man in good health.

The CDR3 nucleotides read TGTGCCAGCTCACCCAACGAAAGCAATCAGCCCCAGCATTTT. Its translation: CASSPNESNQPQHF. The chain carries TRBV18 and TRBJ1-5; no clear D. From germline, CDR1 is KGHSH and CDR2 LQKENI. This CDR3 has 14 amino acids. Between the trimmed V and J ends, which lost 3 bases and 1 base, there was a span of 7 bases. The entire variable domain, with the rest obtained from reference TRBV18 and TRBJ1-5, is as follows: NAGVMQNPRHLVRRRGQEARLRCSPMKGHSHVYWYRQLPEEGLKFMVYLQKENIIDESGMPKERFSAEFPKEGPSILRIQQVVRGDSAAYFCASSPNESNQPQHFGDGTRLSIL.